This TCR beta chain appears in the sequencing data of a study of T cell responses to AZD1222 COVID-19 vaccine. Points from the study as a whole: Repertoires were collected only later (after the peak T cell response had occurred). Unmutated variant regions are reportedly targeted by nearly half of spike-specific TCRs. There were vaccine-associated CD4 TCRs across spike, dominant at 160-218 and 743-854. Among the donors, most were white British and more were female, and clonal diversity was possibly underestimated.

Clones were sequenced by immunoSEQ multiplex PCR, and TCRdb holds only the in-frame ones, with some missing. The repertoire includes about 69,000 clones, just over 85% of them detected once, and about 2.5% sits in the top ten. CDR3 length: 14 residues. Trimming removed 0 bases from V and 8 bases from J, with 10 bases in between. Germline V gene data show CDR1 as KGHSH and CDR2 as LQKENI. Details on this clone: Its cognate antigen is unknown.

The sample here was peripheral blood, taken on day 0 of AZD1222 vaccination. J is TRBJ1-4 and V is TRBV18; D gene unclear. This sequence originates from an adult in good health. The CDR3 protein is CASSPPASSEKLFF. DNA of the CDR3: TGTGCCAGCTCACCACCGGCGTCATCCGAAAAACTGTTTTTT.